This T cell receptor beta chain was recovered during a study of cytomegalovirus exposure and HLA in healthy donors. Overall study: HLA-typed donors were the source of some 85 million unique TCRs, which an early data release held.

Study-level findings and limits: Overall, around 160 TCR beta chains were annotated as cytomegalovirus-associated.

Both 60 Vbeta primers and 13 Jbeta primers went into the PCR. Here immunoSEQ multiplex PCR was the method, and the copy in TCRdb shows in-frame clones only, minus some. The repertoire holds more than 85,000 clones, with roughly 70% as singletons. Trimming took off 8 bases at V and 1 base at J, with 16 bases between the two ends. Germline loops: CDR1 MNHNS, CDR2 SASEGT. The CDR3 is 15 residues long. Remarks on this clone: Antigen unknown.

The origin of this receptor is a man aged 40-49 years in good health and CMV-seronegative. Sequenced sample: PBMCs. V usage is TRBV6-1 and J usage is TRBJ2-3, with no clear D. This CDR3 is CASFEPRIGTDTQYF. The CDR3 DNA follows: TGTGCCAGCTTTGAACCCCGCATAGGCACAGATACGCAGTATTTT.